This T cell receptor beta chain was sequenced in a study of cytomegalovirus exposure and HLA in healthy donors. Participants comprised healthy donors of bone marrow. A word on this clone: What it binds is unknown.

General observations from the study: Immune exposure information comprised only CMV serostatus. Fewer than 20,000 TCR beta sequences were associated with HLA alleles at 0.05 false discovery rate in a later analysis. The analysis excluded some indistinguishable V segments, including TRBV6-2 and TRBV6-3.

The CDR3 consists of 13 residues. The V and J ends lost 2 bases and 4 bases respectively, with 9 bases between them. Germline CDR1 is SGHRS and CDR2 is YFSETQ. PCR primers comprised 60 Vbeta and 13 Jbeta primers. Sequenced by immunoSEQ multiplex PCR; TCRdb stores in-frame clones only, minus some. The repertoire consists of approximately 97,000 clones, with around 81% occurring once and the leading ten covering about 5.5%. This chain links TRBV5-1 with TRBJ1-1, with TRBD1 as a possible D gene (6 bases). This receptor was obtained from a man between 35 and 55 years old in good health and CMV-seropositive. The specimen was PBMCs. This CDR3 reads CASSFGQSTEAFF. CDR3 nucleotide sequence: TGCGCCAGCAGCTTCGGACAGAGCACTGAAGCTTTCTTT. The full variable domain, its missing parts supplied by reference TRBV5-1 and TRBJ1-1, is KAGVTQTPRYLIKTRGQQVTLSCSPISGHRSVSWYQQTPGQGLQFLFEYFSETQRNKGNFPGRFSGRQFSNSRSEMNVSTLELGDSALYLCASSFGQSTEAFFGQGTRLTVV.